This T cell receptor beta chain was identified in a study of blood T cell repertoires in COVID-19. Study in general: Nucleic acid was either cDNA or gDNA, and it came from T cells, B-cell-depleted T cells, or PBMCs.

Original analysis: The authors estimated nucleated cell counts from reference gene primer amplification. The method was immunoSEQ multiplex PCR; TCRdb's version includes in-frame clones alone and lacks a portion of them. From that table come the V and J calls and clone size; the DNA was used to work out D and trimming. This sample carries 250,000 to 350,000 clones, 88% of them seen once, and the ten largest clones take 4%. Trimming took 4 bases from V and 4 from J, leaving 14 bases between them. The CDR3 totals 14 residues. Germline lookup yields CDR1 SGHDT and CDR2 YYEEEE. This receptor was obtained from a woman aged 50 to 60 with active or convalescent COVID-19. The chain employs TRBV5-6 and TRBJ1-2, with D hard to call. Source material: peripheral blood. CDR3 nucleotides: TGTGCCAGCAGCCTAAGGGAGAAGAGCTATGGCTACACCTTC. Translation gives CASSLREKSYGYTF.